Presented here are 30 T cell receptor beta chains from one specimen sequenced in a study of glioma-infiltrating T cells (dated by TCRdb to between 2015 and 2016). Instrument used: Illumina MiSeq. TCR alpha and beta CDR3 regions were amplified with the iRepertoire nested amplicon-rescue multiplex PCR (arm-PCR) platform from RNA. In TCRdb, the public reads were trimmed at Q25 with fastp and aligned with MiXCR, with productive beta chains retained. Entries are consolidated by CDR3 protein sequence, retaining the most common genes and DNA. Counted in this sample were fewer than 500,000 distinct CDR3 sequences; about two fifths of them appeared once. Of the sample, more than 10% is held by the ten largest clones. Sequences were obtained from glioma tissue, nonneoplastic brain tissue, or PBMCs (not recorded which). These receptors were taken from a human donor with low-grade glioma or glioblastoma, undergoing nonglioma brain surgery, or in good health (not recorded which).

The chain uses TRBV29-1 and TRBJ2-4, with 10 positions matching TRBD1. Germline CDR1 and CDR2: SQVTM and ANQGSEA. The CDR3 spans 15 residues. V shed 6 bases, J shed 0 bases, and the junction held 5 bases outside the gene matches. DNA for the CDR3: TGCAGCGTGCTGGGACAGGGGTCAGCCAAAAACATTCAGTACTTC. Its protein is CSVLGQGSAKNIQYF.

Points on this clonotype: The junction differs from germline at one of its ends, possibly a read error. The chain employs TRBV19 and TRBJ2-5; D unclear. The germline gives CDR1 LNHDA, CDR2 SQIVND (reference sequence). This CDR3 is built from 13 residues. CDR3 nucleotide sequence: TGTGCCAGTAGCGCCTCGGTGGCCGAGACCGAGTACTTC. Its protein product is CASSASVAETEYF.

As concerns this clonotype: The missing conserved phenylalanine or tryptophan at the end of this CDR3 makes a read error likely. V usage is TRBV6-1 and J usage is TRBJ1-3; D not resolved. The CDR3 contains 14 residues. V lost 6 bases and J lost 3, with 12 bases in between. Germline CDR1 and CDR2: MNHNS and SASEGT. The DNA of the CDR3 is TGTGCCAGCAGCATTGTCGGGAATGGAAACACCATATATTCT. It yields the protein CASSIVGNGNTIYS.

This clonotype was seen a handful of times. V and J are TRBV15 and TRBJ2-6; D may be TRBD2 (5 bases). The germline gives CDR1 LNHNV, CDR2 YYDKDF (reference sequence). This CDR3 region has 16 residues. V gave up 0 bases and J gave up 5 bases, with 11 bases separating them. CDR3 DNA sequence: TGTGCCACCAGCAGAGATTCGGACTTTTGGGCCAACGTCCTGACTTTC. Translating gives CATSRDSDFWANVLTF.

Notes on this clonotype: Here the CDR3 omits its conserved ending phenylalanine or tryptophan, so a read error is the likely source. The chain links TRBV15 to TRBJ2-1; D not resolved. The CDR3 length is 14 residues. Germline V gene sequence: CDR1 LNHNV, CDR2 YYDKDF (reference sequence). The V end was cut by 4 bases, the J end by 8 bases, with 15 bases between. CDR3 residues: CATSTRGVGHEQFL. CDR3 sequence (DNA): TGTGCCACCAGCACCCGAGGTGTCGGCCATGAGCAGTTCCTC.

As concerns this clonotype: This may come from a read error, since a much larger clone is one base off. The chain recombines TRBV6-2 or TRBV6-3 with TRBJ2-1; 8 nucleotides agree with TRBD2. J gave up 11 bases and V 6 bases, and 18 bases lay outside the gene matches. Germline V gene lookup returns CDR1 MNHEY and CDR2 SVGEGT. This CDR3 has 16 amino acids. The CDR3 nucleotides are TGTGCCAGCAGCCACAGGTTCGGCCTAGCGGGTGCTAAGCAGTTCTTC. Its protein product is CASSHRFGLAGAKQFF.

This chain joins TRBV6-2 or TRBV6-3 and TRBJ2-7; perhaps D is TRBD1 or TRBD2 (6 bases each). Per the germline V gene, CDR1 is MNHEY and CDR2 is SVGEGT. This CDR3 is built from 12 residues. V dropped 8 bases and J dropped 6 bases, with 14 bases sitting between them. The CDR3 region has the DNA TGTGCCAGCTCATCCAGGGGAGGCGAGCAGTACTTC. Its protein is CASSSRGGEQYF.

The chain has TRBV15 and TRBJ1-4; 8 bases line up with TRBD1. Germline values: CDR1 LNHNV, CDR2 YYDKDF (reference sequence). V was pared by 4 bases and J by 0 bases, with 4 bases of the junction left unmatched. The CDR3 is made up of 16 amino acids. The CDR3 sequence: CATSMGQAATNEKLFF. DNA for the CDR3: TGTGCCACCAGCATGGGACAGGCGGCAACTAATGAAAAACTGTTTTTT.

V gene TRBV20-1 combines with J gene TRBJ2-5; 13 positions match TRBD2. J lost 4 bases, V lost 1 base, and 18 bases had no gene match. Germline loops: CDR1 DFQATT, CDR2 SNEGSKA (reference sequence). This CDR3 is 20 amino acids long. As DNA, the CDR3 is TGCAGTGCTAGAGGGGCGCAAGGTCGACTAGCGGGAGGTCCCGGAGAGACCCAGTACTTC. Translating it yields CSARGAQGRLAGGPGETQYF.

This clonotype was counted only a few times. V usage is TRBV12-3 or TRBV12-4 and J usage is TRBJ2-3; D might be TRBD2 (5 bases). Trimming stripped 2 bases from V and 2 bases from J, with 5 bases between. This CDR3 is 13 amino acids long. The CDR3 nucleotides are TGTGCCAGCAGTTTACTAGCCACAGATACGCAGTATTTT. It codes for CASSLLATDTQYF.

In regard to this clonotype: One end of the junction fails to match germline, which may point to a read error. The chain couples TRBV20-1 to TRBJ2-1; D might be TRBD2 (5 bases). The CDR3 spans 16 residues. The germline CDR1 and CDR2 sequences are DFQATT and SNEGSKA (reference sequence). The CDR3 DNA reads as TGCATTGCTACCCCTTTTAGCGCGAGCTCCTACAATGAGCAGTTCTTC. This encodes CIATPFSASSYNEQFF.

This clonotype came up many times. The rearrangement joins TRBV25-1 to TRBJ2-7, with 9 bases aligning to TRBD1. The CDR3 totals 16 residues. Germline CDR1 MGHDK, CDR2 SYGVNS. V lost 3 bases, J lost 4 bases, and 10 bases stayed unmatched. The CDR3 DNA is TGTGCCAGCAGTGATCCGTACAGGGGGCGCGGATACGAGCAGTACTTC. This gives the protein CASSDPYRGRGYEQYF.

This clonotype was counted at least ten times. V gene TRBV6-5 combines with J gene TRBJ1-1; D is perhaps TRBD1 (5 bases). The CDR3 covers 14 residues. V lost 2 bases and J lost 1, with 8 bases in between. Germline V gives CDR1 MNHEY, CDR2 SVGAGI. DNA of the CDR3: TGTGCCAGCAGTTACGGGGCTGGGAACACTGAAGCTTTCTTT. It yields the protein CASSYGAGNTEAFF.

This sequence joins TRBV29-1 and TRBJ2-5; maybe TRBD1 (5 bases). V lost 7 bases and J 2 bases, leaving 5 bases between the germline ends. Germline V gene lookup returns CDR1 SQVTM and CDR2 ANQGSEA. The CDR3 spans 10 residues. CDR3 sequence reads: CSGQQETQYF. CDR3 coding DNA: TGCAGCGGACAGCAAGAGACCCAGTACTTC.

The rearrangement uses TRBV4-1 and TRBJ1-4, with D maybe TRBD1 (6 bases). Germline-derived CDR1 and CDR2 are MGHRA and YSYEKL. The CDR3 covers 17 residues. Trimming removed 0 bases at V and 5 bases at J, with 16 bases between. The CDR3 protein is CASSQEGGRWGNEKLFF. The CDR3 region has the DNA TGCGCCAGCAGCCAAGAGGGGGGGCGCTGGGGGAATGAAAAACTGTTTTTT.

This clonotype was detected a few times. CDR3 DNA: TGTGCCAGCTCACCAGGAGGAGACTATGGCTACACCTTC. This sequence encodes CASSPGGDYGYTF. This rearrangement joins TRBV18 to TRBJ1-2; D gene ambiguous. This CDR3 contains 13 residues. Per the germline V gene, CDR1 is KGHSH and CDR2 is LQKENI. V dropped 2 bases and J dropped 3 bases, with 7 bases sitting between them.

The chain is built from TRBV7-2 and TRBJ1-5; D remains ambiguous. The CDR3 sequence is 14 residues long. Per the germline V gene, CDR1 is SGHTA and CDR2 is FQGNSA. The germline V and J ends were trimmed by 5 bases and 1 base, with 9 bases remaining between them. The CDR3 DNA is TGTGCCAGCAGCGCCGGGAACAGCAATCAGCCCCAGCATTTT. Protein product: CASSAGNSNQPQHF.

This chain joins TRBV28 and TRBJ2-3, with unresolved D. The CDR3 runs 19 residues. In germline, CDR1 is MDHEN, CDR2 SYDVKM. Trimming pared 2 bases from V and 1 base from J, leaving 22 bases between. The CDR3 nucleotides read TGTGCCAGCAGTTTACCAGGATACTCGGAGAAGCGAGGCACAGATACGCAGTATTTT. It codes for CASSLPGYSEKRGTDTQYF.

V is TRBV27 and J is TRBJ2-7; 7 bases are shared with TRBD2. The J segment lost 1 base and the V segment lost 5 bases, leaving 11 bases of the junction unmatched. The length of the CDR3 is 16 residues. Per germline, CDR1 MNHEY and CDR2 SMNVEV (reference sequence). The CDR3, as DNA: TGTGCCAGCAGTCACGGGGGGTCTTTTACTTCCTACGAGCAGTACTTC. Its translation is CASSHGGSFTSYEQYF.

Comments on this clonotype: Since the CDR3 does not end with the conserved phenylalanine or tryptophan, this likely comes from a read error. The chain uses TRBV6-1 and TRBJ1-1; D gene uncertain. Germline CDR1 and CDR2: MNHNS and SASEGT. CDR3 length equals 13 residues. The CDR3 reads CAISDLWEIEAFS. The CDR3 DNA sequence: TGTGCCATCAGTGATCTCTGGGAAATTGAAGCTTTCTCT.

The genes are TRBV19 and TRBJ1-1; D might be TRBD1 (5 bases). The V gene lost 5 bases and the J gene lost 2 bases, with 12 bases spanning the gap. The CDR3 is made up of 14 amino acids. CDR1 and CDR2 (germline): LNHDA, SQIVND (reference sequence). The DNA for the CDR3 is TGTGCCAGTAGTTTTGACAGAGACAACACTGAAGCTTTCTTT. Amino acids: CASSFDRDNTEAFF.

For this clonotype: A clone one base away is much larger, so this may be a read error. CDR3 nucleotide sequence: TGTGACAGCAGTTTGGATGGACAGGGGTTCCCCTACGAGCAGTACTTC. Its protein is CDSSLDGQGFPYEQYF. The chain joins TRBV27 to TRBJ2-7, with 9 positions matching TRBD1. The CDR3 loop spans 16 amino acids. Germline CDR1 is MNHEY and CDR2 is SMNVEV (reference sequence).

This clonotype was counted between two and nine times. The J gene is TRBJ2-7, the V gene TRBV3-1, with a tentative D call TRBD2 (6 bases). Trimming removed 4 bases from V and 0 bases from J, with 16 bases in between. Germline V gives CDR1 LGHDT, CDR2 YNNKEL (reference sequence). The CDR3 covers 16 residues. CDR3 sequence (DNA): TGTGCCAGCAGCCTATGGGGTAGCGGCAACTCCTACGAGCAGTACTTC. It translates to CASSLWGSGNSYEQYF.

The chain has TRBV6-2 or TRBV6-3 and TRBJ1-3, with D unclear. CDR1 is MNHEY, CDR2 SVGEGT, per germline. The V and J ends lost 4 bases and 4 bases respectively, with 14 bases between them. This CDR3 is built from 15 residues. The CDR3 sequence: CASSSSRTDGNTIYF. DNA of the CDR3: TGTGCCAGCAGTTCGTCGAGGACGGACGGAAACACCATATATTTT.

Concerning this clonotype: Because the CDR3 is missing its conserved closing phenylalanine or tryptophan, this is likely a read error. The rearrangement links TRBV25-1 to TRBJ1-3, with D possibly matching TRBD1 (5 bases). Germline V lookup: CDR1 MGHDK, CDR2 SYGVNS. The V end lost 7 bases, the J end lost 4 bases, and 14 bases lay between the germline ends. This CDR3 contains 14 residues. CDR3 amino acids: CASTLEGYGNTIYS. CDR3 sequence (DNA): TGTGCCAGCACTCTGGAGGGGTACGGAAACACCATATATTCT.

In regard to this clonotype: At one boundary the junction diverges from the germline segment, which might be a read error. This sequence joins TRBV20-1 and TRBJ1-1; tentative D call: TRBD1 (6 bases). The germline gives CDR1 DFQATT, CDR2 SNEGSKA (reference sequence). This CDR3 contains 15 residues. The CDR3 here is CSARDGGAWATKAFF. The CDR3 region has the DNA TGCAGCGCTAGAGATGGGGGGGCTTGGGCCACTAAAGCTTTCTTT.

The chain has TRBV20-1 and TRBJ2-5; D is unresolved. Trimming removed 4 bases from V and 1 base from J, with 13 bases in between. CDR3 length equals 14 residues. Germline CDR1 and CDR2: DFQATT and SNEGSKA (reference sequence). The DNA for the CDR3 is TGCAGTGCTATGCCCCTAGGTCTCCAAGAGACCCAGTACTTC. It translates to CSAMPLGLQETQYF.

This sequence joins TRBV3-1 and TRBJ2-7; 7 bases are a match to TRBD2. This CDR3 spans 13 amino acids. Germline V gene data show CDR1 as LGHDT and CDR2 as YNNKEL (reference sequence). The V and J ends lost 4 bases and 6 bases, in that order; junction bases with no gene match: 6. The CDR3 nucleotides are TGTGCCAGCAGCCTAAGGGACTACTCCGAGCAGTACTTC. This gives the protein CASSLRDYSEQYF.

Comment on this clonotype: Since a much larger clone is just one base distant, this may be a read error. The chain carries TRBV6-2 or TRBV6-3 and TRBJ2-1, with D perhaps given as TRBD1 or TRBD2 (5 bases each). There are 15 residues in the CDR3. V was trimmed by 6 bases and J by 6 bases, leaving 18 bases between them. CDR1 MNHEY and CDR2 SVGEGT come from the germline V gene. The CDR3 region is CASSMVLGAANEQFF. In DNA form, the CDR3 reads TGTGCCAGCAGCATGGTACTAGGGGCTGCCAATGAGCAGTTCTTC.

As to this clonotype: This sequence may be a read error, since a much larger clone differs from it by one base. This rearrangement joins TRBV28 to TRBJ1-2; the match to TRBD1 covers 9 bases. The V segment lost 3 bases and the J segment 2 bases; nucleotides outside the gene matches: 4. CDR3 length: 15 residues. Germline V CDR1 and CDR2: MDHEN, SYDVKM. CDR3 coding DNA: TGTGCCAGCAGTTTTCCCGGGACAGGGAACTATGGCTACACCTTC. Translation gives CASSFPGTGNYGYTF.